A selection of T cell receptor beta chains follows, all from one sample in a study of cytomegalovirus exposure and HLA in healthy donors. Assay: immunoSEQ multiplex PCR; the TCRdb copy retains only in-frame clones and omits some. The sample lists under 80,000 clones, more than 60% occurring once. Sequencing was performed on PBMCs. The receptors shown here come from a man in his fifties or sixties in good health and CMV-seropositive. Both conserved end residues are part of each CDR3. A D gene is named only where the DNA matches it firmly. A row's size may be missing; if present it is once, few, many or a size class.

clone size	J gene	D gene	CDR3 length	V gene	CDR3 DNA	CDR3 protein
-	TRBJ1-1	TRBD1	15	TRBV19	TGTGCCAGTAGTATAGGAGGGGGCAGGGACACTGAAGCTTTCTTT	CASSIGGGRDTEAFF
-	TRBJ1-2	-	13	TRBV19	TGTGCCAGTAGGCTCAGCGGGACCATTGGCTACACCTTC	CASRLSGTIGYTF
-	TRBJ1-5	-	16	TRBV19	TGTGCCAGTAGTATAGGGCCCCGGCAGGGCAATCAGCCCCAGCATTTT	CASSIGPRQGNQPQHF
-	TRBJ2-3	-	18	TRBV28	TGTGCCAGCAGTTCTATAGGGAAGACAGGAGTTTATGCAGATACGCAGTATTTT	CASSSIGKTGVYADTQYF
-	TRBJ2-1	TRBD2	17	TRBV10-1	TGCGCCAGCAGTGAGACGGTAGGCGGGGGGGCCACCAATGAGCAGTTCTTC	CASSETVGGGATNEQFF
-	TRBJ1-3	TRBD1	14	TRBV6-5	TGTGCCAGCAGGGTCGGGACAGCCGGAAACACCATATATTTT	CASRVGTAGNTIYF
-	TRBJ2-7	-	16	TRBV4-1	TGCGCCAGCAGCCAAGAAGCCGGACAAGGCTACTACGAGCAGTACTTC	CASSQEAGQGYYEQYF
-	TRBJ2-1	-	15	TRBV7-6	TGTGCCAGCAGCTTAGAAAGGGGGATATACAATGAGCAGTTCTTC	CASSLERGIYNEQFF
-	TRBJ2-5	-	16	TRBV6-6	TGTGCCAGCAGTTCCAACGACAGGCCCATGGCCGAGACCCAGTACTTC	CASSSNDRPMAETQYF
-	TRBJ1-3	-	14	TRBV7-2	TGTGCCAGCAGCGTCCGGGGGTCTGGAAACACCATATATTTT	CASSVRGSGNTIYF
-	TRBJ2-7	TRBD2	18	TRBV9	TGTGCCATCAGCGTTGGAAGGACTAGCGGGGCCTTTAGCGACGAGCAGTACTTC	CAISVGRTSGAFSDEQYF
-	TRBJ1-4	-	15	TRBV6-1	TGTGCCAGCAGTGCATGGGGACACACTAATGAAAAACTGTTTTTT	CASSAWGHTNEKLFF
-	TRBJ1-2	TRBD1	16	TRBV11-3	TGTGCCAGCAGCCCTGACGGACAGGCGCCCATCTATGGCTACACCTTC	CASSPDGQAPIYGYTF
-	TRBJ2-7	TRBD1	14	TRBV27	TGTGCCAGCAGGCTAACCCAGGGGGCAAGGGAGCAGTACTTC	CASRLTQGAREQYF
-	TRBJ2-1	-	15	TRBV19	TGTGCCAGTAGTATAGGACCCCTAGAGCACAATGAGCAGTTCTTC	CASSIGPLEHNEQFF
few	TRBJ2-3	-	15	TRBV16	TGTGCCAGCAGCTTACAGGTCCAAGGCACAGATACGCAGTATTTT	CASSLQVQGTDTQYF
few	TRBJ1-4	-	15	TRBV11-2	TGTGCCAGCAGCGATGTAAGACAGATTAATGAAAAACTGTTTTTT	CASSDVRQINEKLFF
-	TRBJ1-1	TRBD1	17	TRBV9	TGTGCCAGCAGCTCACAAACAGGACAGGGAGGAAGGGGTGAAGCTTTCTTT	CASSSQTGQGGRGEAFF
-	TRBJ1-2	TRBD1	15	TRBV30	TGTGCCTGGAACCGGGACAGGGCCCTCGACCGCGGCTACACCTTC	CAWNRDRALDRGYTF
-	TRBJ2-1	TRBD1	14	TRBV28	TGTGCCAGCAGTCAAACAGGGGGCGAAAATGAGCAGTTCTTC	CASSQTGGENEQFF
-	TRBJ2-5	TRBD1	15	TRBV30	TGTGCCTGGCATCCGGGACAGAGTTACCAAGAGACCCAGTACTTC	CAWHPGQSYQETQYF
few	TRBJ2-1	-	15	TRBV21-1	TGTGCCAGCAGCAAAGTCCCGAGCTCCTACAATGAGCAGTTCTTC	CASSKVPSSYNEQFF
-	TRBJ1-1	TRBD1	14	TRBV29-1	TGCAGCGGCCGCGGGGCCAGGGGGCGTACTGAAGCTTTCTTT	CSGRGARGRTEAFF
-	TRBJ2-5	TRBD1	14	TRBV5-1	TGCGCCAGCAGCGACAGGGGATCCCAAGAGACCCAGTACTTC	CASSDRGSQETQYF
-	TRBJ2-7	TRBD1	15	TRBV27	TGTGCCAGCAGTTCCCGGGACAGCGTCTCCTACGAGCAGTACTTC	CASSSRDSVSYEQYF
-	TRBJ2-7	-	15	TRBV10-3	TGTGCCATCAGTGCCGGACAGCCATCCGGAGACGAGCAGTACTTC	CAISAGQPSGDEQYF
-	TRBJ1-6	-	11	TRBV5-4	TGTGCCAGCCCGGTGATGTCACCCCTCCACTTT	CASPVMSPLHF
-	TRBJ1-4	TRBD1	14	TRBV7-9	TGTGCCAGCAGCCTGACAGGGGGTAATGAAAAACTGTTTTTT	CASSLTGGNEKLFF
-	TRBJ1-3	-	14	TRBV4-2	TGTGCCAGCAGCCAGGCTGGCTCTGGAAACACCATATATTTT	CASSQAGSGNTIYF
-	TRBJ1-5	-	14	TRBV6-5	TGTGCCAGCAGAAAGACTTATAGCAATCAGCCCCAGCATTTT	CASRKTYSNQPQHF
-	TRBJ1-4	-	14	TRBV5-1	TGCGCCAGCAGCTTGACAGTCCCTAATGAAAAACCGTTTTTT	CASSLTVPNEKPFF
few	TRBJ2-1	-	13	TRBV7-8	TGTGCCAGCAGCTCTACTCTGTTGAATGAGCAGTTCTTC	CASSSTLLNEQFF
-	TRBJ2-3	-	15	TRBV15	TGTGCCACCAGCAGAGAAGGGGGTTTCACAGATACGCAGTATTTT	CATSREGGFTDTQYF
-	TRBJ2-5	TRBD2	15	TRBV6-5	TGTGCCAGCAGTTACTCGGCGGGGGGGCAAGAGACCCAGTACTTC	CASSYSAGGQETQYF
-	TRBJ2-1	TRBD1	14	TRBV27	TGTGCCAGCAGTCTTCCGGGACAGGTCAATGAGCAGTTCTTC	CASSLPGQVNEQFF
few	TRBJ1-1	-	15	TRBV18	TGTGCCAGCTCAGACGCCAGACAGTTCGGCACTGAAGCTTTCTTT	CASSDARQFGTEAFF
-	TRBJ2-2	TRBD1	15	TRBV28	TGTGCCAGCAGTTTAAGGACAGGGGGCGCCGGGGAGCTGTTTTTT	CASSLRTGGAGELFF
-	TRBJ1-3	TRBD1	16	TRBV6-5	TGTGCCAGCAGTTCGGACAGGGGAGAGGCTGGAAACACCATATATTTT	CASSSDRGEAGNTIYF
-	TRBJ2-6	-	14	TRBV30	TGTGCCCTCGTGGCGGGGTCTGGGGCCAACGTCCTGACTTTC	CALVAGSGANVLTF
-	TRBJ1-4	-	11	TRBV20-1	TGCAAGGGGCTGGGGAATGAAAAACTGTTTTTT	CKGLGNEKLFF
-	TRBJ1-3	TRBD1	15	TRBV10-3	TGTGCCATCAGGGGGACAGGCGAAAGAGGAAACACCATATATTTT	CAIRGTGERGNTIYF
-	TRBJ1-5	TRBD1	16	TRBV7-2	TGTGCCAGCAGCCGGGAGACAGGGAATAGCAATCAGCCCCAGCATTTT	CASSRETGNSNQPQHF
few	TRBJ2-3	-	15	TRBV15	TGTGCCACCAGTTTACAGGGCCCGCCTGGGGAGACCCCGTACTTC	CATSLQGPPGETPYF